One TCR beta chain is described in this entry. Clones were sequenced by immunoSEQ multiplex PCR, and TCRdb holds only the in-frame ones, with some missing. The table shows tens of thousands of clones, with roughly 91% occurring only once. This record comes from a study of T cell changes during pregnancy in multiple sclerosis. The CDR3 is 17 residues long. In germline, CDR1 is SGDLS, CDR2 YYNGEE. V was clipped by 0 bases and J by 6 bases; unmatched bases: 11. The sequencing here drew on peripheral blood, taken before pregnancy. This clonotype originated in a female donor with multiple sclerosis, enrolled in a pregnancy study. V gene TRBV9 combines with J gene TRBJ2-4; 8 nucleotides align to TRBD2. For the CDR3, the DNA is TGTGCCAGCAGCGTAGCTTCAAGCGGGGGCGTCGGAAACATTCAGTACTTC. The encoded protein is CASSVASSGGVGNIQYF.